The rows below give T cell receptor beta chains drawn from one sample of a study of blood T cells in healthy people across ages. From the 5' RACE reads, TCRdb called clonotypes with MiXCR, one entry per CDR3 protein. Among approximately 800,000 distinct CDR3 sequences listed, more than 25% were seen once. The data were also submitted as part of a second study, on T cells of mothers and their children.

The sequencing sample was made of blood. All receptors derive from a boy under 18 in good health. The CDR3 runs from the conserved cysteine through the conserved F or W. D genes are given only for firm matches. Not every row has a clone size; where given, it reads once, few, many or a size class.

CDR3: CASSAKQGRTDTQYF
DNA: TGCGCCAGCAGCGCCAAACAGGGCCGTACAGATACGCAGTATTTT
length: 15
size: -
J: TRBJ2-3
D: -
V: TRBV5-1

CDR3: CASSLSDRVPTEAFF
DNA: TGTGCCAGCAGCTTGAGTGACAGGGTTCCCACTGAAGCTTTCTTT
length: 15
size: few
J: TRBJ1-1
D: TRBD1
V: TRBV5-5

CDR3: CAISAGQGRTQEQYF
DNA: TGTGCCATCAGCGCGGGACAGGGTAGAACCCAAGAGCAGTACTTC
length: 15
size: -
J: TRBJ2-7
D: TRBD1
V: TRBV10-3

CDR3: CASSMTGGGETQYF
DNA: TGTGCCAGCAGTATGACAGGGGGCGGGGAGACCCAGTACTTC
length: 14
size: -
J: TRBJ2-5
D: TRBD1
V: TRBV12-3/TRBV12-4

CDR3: CASRPTSSGANVLTF
DNA: TGTGCCAGCAGACCTACTTCCTCTGGGGCCAACGTCCTGACTTTC
length: 15
size: few
J: TRBJ2-6
D: -
V: TRBV12-3/TRBV12-4

CDR3: CASGGTDRGETQYF
DNA: TGTGCCAGCGGAGGGACCGACAGAGGGGAGACCCAGTACTTC
length: 14
size: -
J: TRBJ2-5
D: -
V: TRBV2

CDR3: CAISANTGELFF
DNA: TGTGCCATCAGCGCCAACACCGGGGAGCTGTTTTTT
length: 12
size: -
J: TRBJ2-2
D: -
V: TRBV10-3

CDR3: CASSNPTGVSGNTIYF
DNA: TGTGCCAGCAGCAACCCGACAGGGGTGTCTGGAAACACCATATATTTT
length: 16
size: few
J: TRBJ1-3
D: TRBD1
V: TRBV13

CDR3: CASSLATSYNEQFF
DNA: TGCGCCAGCAGCTTGGCGACCTCCTACAATGAGCAGTTCTTC
length: 14
size: few
J: TRBJ2-1
D: -
V: TRBV5-1

CDR3: CASRDGLGAFF
DNA: TGTGCCAGCAGGGACGGACTGGGGGCTTTCTTT
length: 11
size: -
J: TRBJ1-1
D: -
V: TRBV6-6

CDR3: CASSSRTPAFQETQYF
DNA: TGTGCCAGCAGCTCCAGGACCCCGGCCTTCCAAGAGACCCAGTACTTC
length: 16
size: -
J: TRBJ2-5
D: -
V: TRBV7-9

CDR3: CASSSRDRGVEPQHF
DNA: TGTGCCAGCAGTTCCCGGGACAGGGGGGTAGAGCCCCAGCATTTT
length: 15
size: -
J: TRBJ1-5
D: TRBD1
V: TRBV28

CDR3: CASSQGGTAGDTQYF
DNA: TGCGCCAGCAGCCAGGGAGGGACCGCGGGAGATACGCAGTATTTT
length: 15
size: -
J: TRBJ2-3
D: TRBD2
V: TRBV4-1

CDR3: CASSEGAGLYGYTF
DNA: TGTGCCAGCAGTGAAGGCGCAGGGCTTTATGGCTACACCTTC
length: 14
size: few
J: TRBJ1-2
D: -
V: TRBV2

CDR3: CASSSTGGYQPQHF
DNA: TGTGCCAGCAGTTCTACAGGGGGATATCAGCCCCAGCATTTT
length: 14
size: few
J: TRBJ1-5
D: TRBD1
V: TRBV28

CDR3: CASSLATGRKGYEQYF
DNA: TGTGCCAGCAGCTTGGCTACCGGGAGGAAAGGGTACGAGCAGTACTTC
length: 16
size: -
J: TRBJ2-7
D: TRBD2
V: TRBV7-9

CDR3: CATSRYGDTSTDTQYF
DNA: TGTGCCACCAGCAGGTATGGGGACACCAGCACAGATACGCAGTATTTT
length: 16
size: -
J: TRBJ2-3
D: -
V: TRBV15

CDR3: CASSYRVSYNEQFF
DNA: TGTGCCAGCAGCTACAGGGTTTCCTACAATGAGCAGTTCTTC
length: 14
size: -
J: TRBJ2-1
D: -
V: TRBV2

CDR3: CASSLEYSPYEQYF
DNA: TGCGCCAGCAGCTTGGAGTACAGTCCCTACGAGCAGTACTTC
length: 14
size: few
J: TRBJ2-7
D: -
V: TRBV5-1

CDR3: CAISEEGLANTGELFF
DNA: TGTGCCATCAGTGAGGAAGGACTAGCTAACACCGGGGAGCTGTTTTTT
length: 16
size: -
J: TRBJ2-2
D: TRBD2
V: TRBV10-3

CDR3: CASSSRGRGEQAFF
DNA: TGTGCCAGCAGCTCGCGGGGAAGGGGAGAACAAGCTTTCTTT
length: 14
size: few
J: TRBJ1-1
D: -
V: TRBV7-9

CDR3: CSAVRGGQETQYF
DNA: TGCAGTGCTGTGCGGGGGGGCCAAGAGACCCAGTACTTC
length: 13
size: few
J: TRBJ2-5
D: TRBD2
V: TRBV20-1

CDR3: CSAFTGGSGTGELFF
DNA: TGCAGTGCTTTTACAGGGGGCTCGGGCACCGGGGAGCTGTTTTTT
length: 15
size: few
J: TRBJ2-2
D: TRBD1
V: TRBV20-1

CDR3: CASSTGATQYF
DNA: TGCGCCAGCAGCACTGGGGCGACCCAGTACTTC
length: 11
size: -
J: TRBJ2-5
D: -
V: TRBV4-1

CDR3: CATSRQGGGQETQYF
DNA: TGTGCCACCAGCAGACAGGGTGGAGGACAAGAGACCCAGTACTTC
length: 15
size: few
J: TRBJ2-5
D: -
V: TRBV15

CDR3: CSVLEPGETQYF
DNA: TGCAGCGTGCTGGAGCCGGGGGAGACCCAGTACTTC
length: 12
size: few
J: TRBJ2-5
D: -
V: TRBV29-1

CDR3: CASSYGPDTQYF
DNA: TGTGCCAGCAGTTACGGGCCAGATACGCAGTATTTT
length: 12
size: -
J: TRBJ2-3
D: -
V: TRBV6-2/TRBV6-3

CDR3: CASSQDQRGAGEDTQYF
DNA: TGTGCCAGCAGCCAAGATCAAAGGGGGGCCGGTGAAGATACGCAGTATTTT
length: 17
size: -
J: TRBJ2-3
D: -
V: TRBV4-2

CDR3: CSARGAGNTEAFF
DNA: TGCAGTGCTAGGGGGGCAGGCAACACTGAAGCTTTCTTT
length: 13
size: -
J: TRBJ1-1
D: -
V: TRBV20-1

CDR3: CASSLGRDAEAFF
DNA: TGTGCCAGCAGCTTAGGACGGGACGCTGAAGCTTTCTTT
length: 13
size: -
J: TRBJ1-1
D: -
V: TRBV7-2

CDR3: CASSSRQGAPGELFF
DNA: TGTGCCAGCAGCTCTCGACAGGGGGCCCCCGGGGAGCTGTTTTTT
length: 15
size: -
J: TRBJ2-2
D: TRBD1
V: TRBV7-9

CDR3: CSALDRTLNTEAFF
DNA: TGCAGTGCTTTAGACAGGACCTTGAACACTGAAGCTTTCTTT
length: 14
size: -
J: TRBJ1-1
D: -
V: TRBV20-1

CDR3: CASSQEYRGGSPLHF
DNA: TGTGCCAGCAGCCAAGAGTACAGGGGTGGGTCACCCCTCCACTTT
length: 15
size: -
J: TRBJ1-6
D: TRBD1
V: TRBV4-2

CDR3: CASSPGGTLNYGYTF
DNA: TGTGCCAGCAGTCCAGGGGGGACCCTAAACTATGGCTACACCTTC
length: 15
size: -
J: TRBJ1-2
D: TRBD1
V: TRBV7-2

CDR3: CASSPDVKETQYF
DNA: TGTGCCAGCTCCCCGGACGTGAAAGAGACCCAGTACTTC
length: 13
size: -
J: TRBJ2-5
D: -
V: TRBV2

CDR3: CAVGEGADYGYTF
DNA: TGTGCCGTCGGGGAGGGGGCGGACTATGGCTACACCTTC
length: 13
size: -
J: TRBJ1-2
D: TRBD1
V: TRBV27

CDR3: CASSSPIVGVGELFF
DNA: TGTGCCAGCAGTTCCCCTATTGTCGGGGTCGGGGAGCTGTTTTTT
length: 15
size: few
J: TRBJ2-2
D: -
V: TRBV28

CDR3: CASSYLPGQGSGNTIYF
DNA: TGTGCCAGCAGTTACTTGCCGGGACAGGGCTCTGGAAACACCATATATTTT
length: 17
size: few
J: TRBJ1-3
D: TRBD1
V: TRBV6-5

CDR3: CASRGPGGNTGELFF
DNA: TGTGCCAGCAGAGGCCCGGGGGGGAACACCGGGGAGCTGTTTTTT
length: 15
size: few
J: TRBJ2-2
D: TRBD2
V: TRBV2

CDR3: CASSFGEAYNSPLHF
DNA: TGTGCCAGCAGTTTCGGGGAGGCCTATAATTCACCCCTCCACTTT
length: 15
size: -
J: TRBJ1-6
D: -
V: TRBV27